The entry below describes one TCR beta chain. This CDR3 is 14 amino acids long. The ends were cut back, 7 bases at V and 2 bases at J, with 11 bases in the middle. Germline values: CDR1 LGHNA, CDR2 YNFKEQ. The sample comes from a study of blood T cell repertoires in COVID-19. The data were produced by immunoSEQ multiplex PCR, yet TCRdb's version contains in-frame clones alone and is incomplete. The repertoire consists of roughly 120,000 clones, with about three quarters occurring once and the leading ten covering 5.5% to 7%. The sequence was collected from a man in his 70s with acute or convalescent COVID-19. V usage is TRBV4-2 and J usage is TRBJ2-2; D is possibly TRBD1 (6 bases). The sample consisted of peripheral blood. CDR3 DNA: TGTGCCAGCACCTGGGGACAAAACACCGGGGAGCTGTTTTTT. The encoded protein is CASTWGQNTGELFF.